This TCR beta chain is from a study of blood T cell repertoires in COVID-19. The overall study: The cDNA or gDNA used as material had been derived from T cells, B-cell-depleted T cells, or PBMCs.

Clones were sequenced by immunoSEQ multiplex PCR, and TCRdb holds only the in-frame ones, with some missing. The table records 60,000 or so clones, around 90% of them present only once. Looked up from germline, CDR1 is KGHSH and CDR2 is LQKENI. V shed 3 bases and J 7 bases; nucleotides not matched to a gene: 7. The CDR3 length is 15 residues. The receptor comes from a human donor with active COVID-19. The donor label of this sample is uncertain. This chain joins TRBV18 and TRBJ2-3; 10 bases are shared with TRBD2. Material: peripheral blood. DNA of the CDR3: TGTGCCAGCTCACCGGGTATAGCGGGGGGCTATACGCAGTATTTT. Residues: CASSPGIAGGYTQYF.